Detailed here is one T cell receptor beta chain. CDR1 SGHAT and CDR2 FQNNGV come from the germline V gene. The CDR3 is 17 amino acids. Trimming pared 2 bases from V and 9 bases from J, leaving 23 bases between. This sample was taken from a study of blood T cell repertoires in COVID-19. Clones were sequenced by immunoSEQ multiplex PCR, and TCRdb holds only the in-frame ones, with some missing. Seen here are some 97,000 clones, approximately 84% observed once, and the top ten hold about 6.9%. V is TRBV11-2 and J is TRBJ2-1; weak D call: TRBD2 (7 bases). Sequencing input: peripheral blood. This TCR came from a man aged 30-40 years in a cohort sampled during active COVID-19. In DNA, the CDR3 is TGTGCCAGCAGCTTAACCCCCCCTTTAGGGGGGGCCTCTGAGCAGTTCTTC. This translates into CASSLTPPLGGASEQFF.